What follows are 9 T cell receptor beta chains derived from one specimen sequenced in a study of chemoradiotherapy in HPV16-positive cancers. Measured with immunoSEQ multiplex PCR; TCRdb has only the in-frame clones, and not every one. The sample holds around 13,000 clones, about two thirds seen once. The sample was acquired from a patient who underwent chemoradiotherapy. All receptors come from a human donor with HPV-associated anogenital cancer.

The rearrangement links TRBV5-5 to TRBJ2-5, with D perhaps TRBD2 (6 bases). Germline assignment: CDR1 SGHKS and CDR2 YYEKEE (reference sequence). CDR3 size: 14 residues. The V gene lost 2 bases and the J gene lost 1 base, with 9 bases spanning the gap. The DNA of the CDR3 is TGTGCCAGCAGCTTTGGGGGGACCCAAGAGACCCAGTACTTC. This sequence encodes CASSFGGTQETQYF.

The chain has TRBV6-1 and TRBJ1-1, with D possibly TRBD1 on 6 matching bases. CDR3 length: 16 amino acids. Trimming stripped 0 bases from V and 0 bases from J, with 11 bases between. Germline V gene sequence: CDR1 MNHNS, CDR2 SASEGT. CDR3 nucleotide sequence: TGTGCCAGCAGTGAAGCGTATAGGGGGTTGAACACTGAAGCTTTCTTT. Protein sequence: CASSEAYRGLNTEAFF.

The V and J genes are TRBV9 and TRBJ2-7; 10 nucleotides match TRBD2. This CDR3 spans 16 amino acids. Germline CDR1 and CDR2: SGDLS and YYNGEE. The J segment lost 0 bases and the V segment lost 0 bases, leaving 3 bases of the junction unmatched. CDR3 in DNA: TGTGCCAGCAGCGTAGATGGACTAGCGGACTCCTACGAGCAGTACTTC. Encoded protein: CASSVDGLADSYEQYF.

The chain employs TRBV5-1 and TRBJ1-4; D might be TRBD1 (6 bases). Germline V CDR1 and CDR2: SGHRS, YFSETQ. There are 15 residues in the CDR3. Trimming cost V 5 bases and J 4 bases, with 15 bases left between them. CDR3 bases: TGCGCCAGCAGGCAAAACACAGGGAGTAATGAAAAACTGTTTTTT. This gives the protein CASRQNTGSNEKLFF.

CDR3 in amino acids: CAWSRNTGYGYTF. Written as DNA, the CDR3 is TGTGCCTGGAGTCGTAACACGGGCTATGGCTACACCTTC. The gene calls are TRBV30 and TRBJ1-2; D is unclear. V was clipped by 2 bases and J by 4 bases, with 11 bases between them. CDR3 length: 13 amino acids. The germline V gene has CDR1 GTSNPN and CDR2 SVGIG (reference sequence).

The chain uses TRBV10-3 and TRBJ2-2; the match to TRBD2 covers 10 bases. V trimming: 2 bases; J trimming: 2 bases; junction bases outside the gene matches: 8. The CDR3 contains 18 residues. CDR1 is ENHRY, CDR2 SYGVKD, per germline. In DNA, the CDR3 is TGTGCCATCAGTGAGGAAACTGGACTAGCGGTAAACACCGGGGAGCTGTTTTTT. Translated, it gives CAISEETGLAVNTGELFF.

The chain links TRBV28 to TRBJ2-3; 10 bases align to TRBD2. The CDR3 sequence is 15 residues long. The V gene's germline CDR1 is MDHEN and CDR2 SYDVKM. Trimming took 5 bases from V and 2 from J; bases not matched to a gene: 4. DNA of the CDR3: TGTGCCAGCAGTAAAGCGGGAGGGCACACAGATACGCAGTATTTT. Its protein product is CASSKAGGHTDTQYF.

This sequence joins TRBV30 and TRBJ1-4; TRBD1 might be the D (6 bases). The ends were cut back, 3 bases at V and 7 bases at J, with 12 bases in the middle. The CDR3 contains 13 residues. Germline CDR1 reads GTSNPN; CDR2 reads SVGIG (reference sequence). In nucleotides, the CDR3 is TGTGCCTGGAGCCCCGGGGGCGGTGAAAAACTGTTTTTT. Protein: CAWSPGGGEKLFF.

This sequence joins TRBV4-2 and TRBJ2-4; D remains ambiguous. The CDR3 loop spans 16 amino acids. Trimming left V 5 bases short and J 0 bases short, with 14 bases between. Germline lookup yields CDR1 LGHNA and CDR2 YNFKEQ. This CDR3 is CASSATATLAKNIQYF. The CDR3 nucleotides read TGTGCCAGCAGCGCGACGGCTACTTTAGCCAAAAACATTCAGTACTTC.